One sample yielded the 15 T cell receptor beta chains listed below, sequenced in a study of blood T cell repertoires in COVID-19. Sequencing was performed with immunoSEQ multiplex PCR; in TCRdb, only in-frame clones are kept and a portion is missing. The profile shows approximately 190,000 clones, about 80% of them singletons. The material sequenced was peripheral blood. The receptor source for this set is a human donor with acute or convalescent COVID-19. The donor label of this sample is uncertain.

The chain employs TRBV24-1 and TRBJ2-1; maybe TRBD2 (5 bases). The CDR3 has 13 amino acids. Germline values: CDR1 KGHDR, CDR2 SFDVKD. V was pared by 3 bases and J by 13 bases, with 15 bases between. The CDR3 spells CATSDPRARRQFF. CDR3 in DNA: TGTGCCACCAGTGATCCGCGGGCGCGGAGACAGTTCTTC.

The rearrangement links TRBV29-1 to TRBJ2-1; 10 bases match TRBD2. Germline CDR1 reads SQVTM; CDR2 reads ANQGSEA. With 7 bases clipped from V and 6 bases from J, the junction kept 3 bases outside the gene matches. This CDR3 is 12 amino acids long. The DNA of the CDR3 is TGCAGCGGTTCTAGCGGGAGCAATGAGCAGTTCTTC. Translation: CSGSSGSNEQFF.

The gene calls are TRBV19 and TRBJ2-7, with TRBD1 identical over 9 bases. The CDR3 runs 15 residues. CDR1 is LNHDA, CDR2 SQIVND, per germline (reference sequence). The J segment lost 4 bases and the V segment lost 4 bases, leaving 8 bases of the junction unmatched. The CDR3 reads CASSTGQGRIYEQYF. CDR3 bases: TGTGCCAGTAGTACCGGACAGGGGCGGATTTACGAGCAGTACTTC.

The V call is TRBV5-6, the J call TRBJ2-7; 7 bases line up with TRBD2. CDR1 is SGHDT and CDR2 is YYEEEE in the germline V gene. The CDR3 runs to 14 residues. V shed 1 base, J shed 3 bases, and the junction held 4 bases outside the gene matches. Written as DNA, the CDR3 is TGTGCCAGCAGCTTGCGGGGGGAGATCTACGAGCAGTACTTC. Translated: CASSLRGEIYEQYF.

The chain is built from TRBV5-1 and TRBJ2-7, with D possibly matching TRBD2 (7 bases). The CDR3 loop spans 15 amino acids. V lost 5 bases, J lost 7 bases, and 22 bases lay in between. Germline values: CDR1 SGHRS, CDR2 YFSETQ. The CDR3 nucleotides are TGCGCCAGCAGTAGGGGGGGCTCGAATACTAAAGAGCAGTACTTC. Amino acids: CASSRGGSNTKEQYF.

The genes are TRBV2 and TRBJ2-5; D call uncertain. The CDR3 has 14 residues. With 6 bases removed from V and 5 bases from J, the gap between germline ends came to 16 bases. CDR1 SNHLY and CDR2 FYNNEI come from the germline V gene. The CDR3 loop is CASRPPIRVETQYF. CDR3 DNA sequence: TGTGCCAGCAGGCCCCCAATCCGCGTGGAGACCCAGTACTTC.

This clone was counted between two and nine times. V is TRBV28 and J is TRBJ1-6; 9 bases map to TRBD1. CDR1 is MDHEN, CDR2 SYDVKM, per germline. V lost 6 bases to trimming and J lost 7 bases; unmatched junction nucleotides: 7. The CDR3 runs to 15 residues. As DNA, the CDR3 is TGTGCCAGCAGCCTCCGGGACAGGGAAAATTCACCCCTCCACTTT. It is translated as CASSLRDRENSPLHF. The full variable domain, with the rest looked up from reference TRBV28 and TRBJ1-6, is DVKVTQSSRYLVKRTGEKVFLECVQDMDHENMFWYRQDPGLGLRLIYFSYDVKMKEKGDIPEGYSVSREKKERFSLILESASTNQTSMYLCASSLRDRENSPLHFGNGTRLTVT.

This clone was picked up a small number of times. DNA of the CDR3: TGTGCCAGCTCACCCTCACAGGGGAACACCGGGGAGCTGTTTTTT. This translates into CASSPSQGNTGELFF. The chain has TRBV18 and TRBJ2-2, with D possibly TRBD1 on 6 matching bases. Between the trimmed V and J ends, which lost 3 bases and 1 base, there was a span of 9 bases. There are 15 residues in the CDR3. Germline CDR1 reads KGHSH; CDR2 reads LQKENI.

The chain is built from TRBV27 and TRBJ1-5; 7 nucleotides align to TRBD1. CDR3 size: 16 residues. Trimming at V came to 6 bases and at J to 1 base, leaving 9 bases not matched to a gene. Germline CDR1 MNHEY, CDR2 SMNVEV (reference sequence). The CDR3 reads CASRPKLQGSNQPQHF. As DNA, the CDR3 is TGTGCCAGCAGGCCTAAGTTACAGGGGAGCAATCAGCCCCAGCATTTT.

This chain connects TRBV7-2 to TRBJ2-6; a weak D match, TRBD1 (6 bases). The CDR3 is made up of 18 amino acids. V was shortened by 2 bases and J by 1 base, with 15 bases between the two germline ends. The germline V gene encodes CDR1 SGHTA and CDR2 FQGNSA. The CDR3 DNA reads TGTGCCAGCAGCTTATATCGGACAGCCAGGTCTGGGGCCAACGTCCTGACTTTC. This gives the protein CASSLYRTARSGANVLTF.

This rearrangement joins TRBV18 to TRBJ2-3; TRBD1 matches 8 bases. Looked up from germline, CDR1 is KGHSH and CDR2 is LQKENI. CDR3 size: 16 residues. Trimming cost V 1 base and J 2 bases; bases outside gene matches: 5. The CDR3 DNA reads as TGTGCCAGCTCACCACAAACGGGACAGGTCACAGATACGCAGTATTTT. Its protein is CASSPQTGQVTDTQYF.

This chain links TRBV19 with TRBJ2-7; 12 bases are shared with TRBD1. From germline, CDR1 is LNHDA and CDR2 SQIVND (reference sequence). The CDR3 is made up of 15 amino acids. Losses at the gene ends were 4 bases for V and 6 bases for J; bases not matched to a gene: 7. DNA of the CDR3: TGTGCCAGTAGTAGAGGGGGACAGGGGGCGAGCGAGCAGTACTTC. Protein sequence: CASSRGGQGASEQYF.

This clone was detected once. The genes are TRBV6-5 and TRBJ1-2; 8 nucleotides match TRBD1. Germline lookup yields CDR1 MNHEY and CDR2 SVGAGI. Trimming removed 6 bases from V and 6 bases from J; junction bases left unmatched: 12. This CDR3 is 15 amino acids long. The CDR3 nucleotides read TGTGCCAGCAGCCGTAGACAGGGGAGTGTTCATGGCTACACCTTC. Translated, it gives CASSRRQGSVHGYTF.

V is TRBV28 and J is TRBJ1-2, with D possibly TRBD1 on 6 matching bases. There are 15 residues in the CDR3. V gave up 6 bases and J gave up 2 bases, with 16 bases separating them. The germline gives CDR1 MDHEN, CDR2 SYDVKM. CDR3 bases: TGTGCCAGCAGCCCGCAGACAGGAGTAAACTATGGCTACACCTTC. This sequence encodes CASSPQTGVNYGYTF.

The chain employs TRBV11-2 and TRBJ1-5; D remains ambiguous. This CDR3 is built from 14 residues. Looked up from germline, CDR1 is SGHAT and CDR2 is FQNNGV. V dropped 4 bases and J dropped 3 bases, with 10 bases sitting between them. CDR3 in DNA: TGTGCCAGCAGCTCAGGCCAGAACAATCAGCCCCAGCATTTT. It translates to CASSSGQNNQPQHF.